A selection of T cell receptor beta chains follows, all from one sample in a study of metastatic and nonmetastatic thyroid tumors. TCRdb re-called clones via MiXCR from the PCR reads. The sample carries 91,000 or so clones, about an eighth recorded once. The sequencing sample was made of blood. These receptors all stem from a female donor with papillary thyroid cancer or a benign thyroid nodule (not recorded which). Some clones in this sample may be carry-over from other donors' samples. CDR3s include the opening cysteine and the closing phenylalanine or tryptophan. Fields, in order: J gene, V gene, clone size, CDR3 length, D gene, CDR3 protein, CDR3 DNA. A D gene is named only where the DNA matches it firmly. Clone size is given for some rows only: seen once, a few or many times, or a class if the clone is expanded.

J: TRBJ2-7; V: TRBV5-6; size: many; length: 13; D: .; CDR3: CASSLWVSDEQYF; DNA: TGTGCCAGCAGCTTGTGGGTTTCCGACGAGCAGTACTTC
J: TRBJ2-1; V: TRBV20-1; size: many; length: 13; D: TRBD2; CDR3: CSARVTSGSEQFF; DNA: TGCAGTGCTAGAGTGACTAGCGGGAGTGAGCAGTTCTTC
J: TRBJ2-3; V: TRBV28; size: many; length: 14; D: .; CDR3: CASSFPGSTDTQYF; DNA: TGTGCCAGCAGTTTCCCAGGGAGCACAGATACGCAGTATTTT
J: TRBJ2-3; V: TRBV6-1; size: many; length: 12; D: .; CDR3: CASSEVRDTQYF; DNA: TGTGCCAGCAGTGAAGTGCGGGATACGCAGTATTTT
J: TRBJ2-7; V: TRBV28; size: many; length: 14; D: .; CDR3: CASMRGNQAYEQYF; DNA: TGTGCCAGCATGAGGGGAAACCAGGCCTACGAGCAGTACTTC
J: TRBJ2-1; V: TRBV6-1; size: few; length: 13; D: .; CDR3: CGSRVHRLSEQFF; DNA: TGTGGAAGCCGGGTCCATCGGCTTTCGGAGCAGTTCTTC
J: TRBJ2-1; V: TRBV6-1; size: many; length: 15; D: TRBD2; CDR3: CASSPRTSSYNEQFF; DNA: TGTGCCAGCAGTCCGCGGACTAGCAGCTACAATGAGCAGTTCTTC
J: TRBJ2-7; V: TRBV19; size: many; length: 12; D: .; CDR3: CASSMGSYEQYF; DNA: TGTGCCAGTAGTATGGGCTCCTACGAGCAGTACTTC
J: TRBJ2-7; V: TRBV7-2; size: many; length: 16; D: .; CDR3: CASSLWGGPSSYEQYF; DNA: TGTGCCAGCAGCTTATGGGGGGGGCCAAGCTCCTACGAGCAGTACTTC
J: TRBJ1-2; V: TRBV3-1; size: many; length: 15; D: .; CDR3: CASSQDERANYGYTF; DNA: TGTGCCAGCAGCCAAGATGAGAGGGCCAACTATGGCTACACCTTC
J: TRBJ2-5; V: TRBV20-1; size: many; length: 15; D: TRBD1; CDR3: CSAREGRPRGETQYF; DNA: TGCAGTGCTAGAGAGGGCCGGCCCAGGGGGGAGACCCAGTACTTC
J: TRBJ1-3; V: TRBV28; size: few; length: 10; D: .; CDR3: CASSSNTIYF; DNA: TGTGCCAGCAGTTCTAACACCATATATTTT
J: TRBJ2-7; V: TRBV11-2; size: .; length: 18; D: TRBD2; CDR3: CASSLDLAGYSMAYEQYF; DNA: TGTGCCAGCAGCTTAGATCTAGCGGGATATTCGATGGCCTACGAGCAGTACTTC
J: TRBJ1-4; V: TRBV27; size: many; length: 16; D: TRBD1; CDR3: CASSTNRGLTNEKLFF; DNA: TGTGCCAGCAGTACCAACAGGGGGCTAACTAATGAAAAACTGTTTTTT
J: TRBJ2-1; V: TRBV11-2; size: .; length: 17; D: TRBD2; CDR3: CASSLVGTSGRHNEQFF; DNA: TGTGCCAGCAGCTTAGTGGGGACTAGCGGGAGACACAATGAGCAGTTCTTC
J: TRBJ1-1; V: TRBV5-1; size: many; length: 13; D: .; CDR3: CASSLADRLEAFF; DNA: TGCGCCAGCAGCTTGGCCGACAGACTGGAAGCTTTCTTT
J: TRBJ2-7; V: TRBV6-1; size: many; length: 14; D: .; CDR3: CASSDAGTDYEQYF; DNA: TGTGCCAGCAGTGACGCCGGGACTGACTACGAGCAGTACTTC
J: TRBJ1-6; V: TRBV30; size: .; length: 16; D: .; CDR3: CAWREGEVVWNSPPHF; DNA: TGTGCCTGGAGGGAAGGGGAGGTCGTATGGAATTCACCCCCCCACTTT
J: TRBJ2-7; V: TRBV2; size: many; length: 12; D: .; CDR3: CASSVQDYEQYF; DNA: TGTGCCAGCAGTGTACAGGACTACGAGCAGTACTTC
J: TRBJ1-3; V: TRBV15; size: many; length: 15; D: .; CDR3: CATSSGMNSGNTIYF; DNA: TGTGCCACCAGCAGCGGGATGAACTCTGGAAACACCATATATTTT
J: TRBJ2-7; V: TRBV12-3/TRBV12-4; size: few; length: 13; D: TRBD2; CDR3: CASLTGLAGEQYF; DNA: TGTGCCAGCCTCACGGGGCTAGCGGGAGAGCAGTACTTC
J: TRBJ1-1; V: TRBV18; size: .; length: 18; D: TRBD1; CDR3: CASSPFSGRTGRHTEAFF; DNA: TGTGCCAGCTCACCGTTTTCGGGCCGGACAGGGCGGCACACTGAAGCTTTCTTT
J: TRBJ2-3; V: TRBV20-1; size: .; length: 16; D: TRBD1; CDR3: CSASANPGQGRDTQYF; DNA: TGCAGTGCTAGCGCCAATCCGGGACAGGGCCGCGATACGCAGTATTTT
J: TRBJ2-1; V: TRBV5-1; size: few; length: 14; D: .; CDR3: CASSLTPGYNEQFF; DNA: TGCGCCAGCAGCTTGACCCCAGGGTACAATGAGCAGTTCTTC
J: TRBJ2-2; V: TRBV9; size: many; length: 17; D: .; CDR3: CASSDLTSGGNTGELFF; DNA: TGTGCCAGCAGCGATCTCACTAGTGGGGGAAACACCGGGGAGCTGTTTTTT
J: TRBJ2-2; V: TRBV24-1; size: once; length: 17; D: TRBD1; CDR3: CATSDQPGQGTTGHLFF; DNA: TGTGCCACCAGTGATCAACCGGGACAGGGGACCACCGGGCATCTGTTTTTT
J: TRBJ2-3; V: TRBV19; size: many; length: 13; D: .; CDR3: CASTPGGKDTQYF; DNA: TGTGCCAGTACCCCAGGGGGGAAGGATACGCAGTATTTT
J: TRBJ2-3; V: TRBV20-1; size: many; length: 14; D: .; CDR3: CSAHPPGSTDTQYF; DNA: TGCAGTGCCCATCCCCCCGGATCCACAGATACGCAGTATTTT
J: TRBJ2-2; V: TRBV7-3; size: .; length: 14; D: TRBD2; CDR3: CASSLWGGTGELFF; DNA: TGTGCCAGCAGCTTATGGGGAGGGACCGGGGAGCTGTTTTTT
J: TRBJ1-2; V: TRBV18; size: many; length: 15; D: .; CDR3: CASSPSGGAYYGYTF; DNA: TGTGCCAGCTCACCATCGGGGGGGGCGTACTATGGCTACACCTTC
J: TRBJ1-2; V: TRBV6-1; size: many; length: 13; D: TRBD1; CDR3: CASSWDRNYGYTF; DNA: TGTGCCAGCAGTTGGGACAGGAACTATGGCTACACCTTC
J: TRBJ2-1; V: TRBV28; size: many; length: 15; D: TRBD2; CDR3: CASSPGTSGRGEQFF; DNA: TGTGCCAGCAGTCCCGGGACTAGCGGGAGGGGTGAGCAGTTCTTC
J: TRBJ2-1; V: TRBV7-3; size: many; length: 14; D: TRBD2; CDR3: CASSPGRGYNEQFF; DNA: TGTGCCAGCAGCCCCGGGAGGGGTTACAATGAGCAGTTCTTC
J: TRBJ1-3; V: TRBV11-1; size: many; length: 17; D: TRBD1; CDR3: CASSRGPGGAAGNTIYF; DNA: TGTGCCAGCAGCCGGGGGCCAGGGGGAGCGGCTGGAAACACCATATATTTT
J: TRBJ2-5; V: TRBV20-1; size: many; length: 13; D: .; CDR3: CSCDRRPQETQYF; DNA: TGCAGTTGTGATCGACGGCCCCAAGAGACCCAGTACTTC
J: TRBJ1-1; V: TRBV29-1; size: many; length: 13; D: .; CDR3: CSVGGGMNTEAFF; DNA: TGCAGCGTGGGGGGAGGGATGAACACTGAAGCTTTCTTT